This record concerns one T cell receptor (beta chain) sequence. TCRdb's table, derived via immunoSEQ multiplex PCR, lists solely in-frame clones and lacks some. The sample has approximately 100,000 clones, approximately 80% seen once. This sample was taken from a study of PD-1 blockade in mismatch repair-deficient tumors. The CDR3 runs 14 residues. The germline CDR1 and CDR2 sequences are SGHRS and YFSETQ. V shed 0 bases, J shed 4 bases, and the junction held 4 bases outside the gene matches. The V gene is TRBV5-1, the J gene TRBJ2-7; 7 positions match TRBD1. The source material was peripheral blood, sampled 35 to 37 weeks after starting pembrolizumab. The clonotype comes from an adult with mismatch repair-deficient cancer. CDR3: CASSLEGRGYEQYF. The DNA for the CDR3 is TGCGCCAGCAGCTTGGAGGGCAGGGGGTACGAGCAGTACTTC.